Given below is one TCR beta chain in context. Its antigen remains unknown. Patients in the study, people with chemo-refractory metastatic non-small-cell lung cancer, received focal radiation plus ipilimumab CTLA-4 blockade. This record belongs to a study of radiotherapy plus CTLA-4 blockade in lung cancer. Study-wide context: Of all patients, around 20% responded objectively and 25% to 35% showed disease control.

Study outcomes and limitations: Some TCR clones had been derived from tumors. These clones expanded in peripheral blood after radiotherapy plus ipilimumab. Response was reportedly best predicted by early blood T cell clone dynamics, with interferon-beta.

Profiled with immunoSEQ multiplex PCR; TCRdb holds only in-frame clones, not every one. This sample has some 15,000 clones, with around three quarters found just once. Sequencing was performed on peripheral blood, taken from a patient treated with radiotherapy plus ipilimumab. The clonotype was recovered from a human donor with non-small cell lung cancer whose response to radiotherapy plus ipilimumab could not be evaluated.

CDR3 sequence (DNA): TGTGCCAGTAGTATATTGGGCCAGGGGAGCACCGGGGAGCTGTTTTTT. It translates to CASSILGQGSTGELFF. The chain carries TRBV19 and TRBJ2-2; D perhaps matches TRBD1 (6 bases). V lost 2 bases and J 4 bases, leaving 14 bases between the germline ends. The germline CDR1 and CDR2 sequences are LNHDA and SQIVND (reference sequence). CDR3 length equals 16 residues.